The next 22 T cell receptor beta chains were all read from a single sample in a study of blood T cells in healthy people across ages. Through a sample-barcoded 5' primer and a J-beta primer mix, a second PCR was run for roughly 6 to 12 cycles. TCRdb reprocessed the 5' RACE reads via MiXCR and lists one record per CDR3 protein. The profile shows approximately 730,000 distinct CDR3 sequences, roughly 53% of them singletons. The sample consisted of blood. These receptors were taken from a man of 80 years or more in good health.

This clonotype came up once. This CDR3 reads CASGKRDTSGKPVPDKGEQYF. CDR3 DNA: TGTGCCAGCGGCAAAAGAGATACTAGCGGGAAACCGGTACCAGATAAGGGAGAGCAGTACTTC. V and J are TRBV21-1 and TRBJ2-5; the D segment call TRBD2 is taken from the table without a DNA check. TRBV21-1 is recorded as a pseudogene. The CDR3 has 21 residues.

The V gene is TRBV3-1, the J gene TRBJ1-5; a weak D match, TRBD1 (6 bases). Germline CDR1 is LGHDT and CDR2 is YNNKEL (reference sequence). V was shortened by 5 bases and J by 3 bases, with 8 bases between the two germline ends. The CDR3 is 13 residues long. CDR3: CASSSGHNQPQHF. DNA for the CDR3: TGTGCCAGCAGCTCGGGACACAATCAGCCCCAGCATTTT.

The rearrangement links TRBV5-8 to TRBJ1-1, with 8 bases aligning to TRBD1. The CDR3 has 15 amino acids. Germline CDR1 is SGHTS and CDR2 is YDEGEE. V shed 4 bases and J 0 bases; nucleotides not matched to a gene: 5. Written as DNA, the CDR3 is TGTGCCAGCAGCGCGACAGGGGTTTTGAACACTGAAGCTTTCTTT. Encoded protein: CASSATGVLNTEAFF.

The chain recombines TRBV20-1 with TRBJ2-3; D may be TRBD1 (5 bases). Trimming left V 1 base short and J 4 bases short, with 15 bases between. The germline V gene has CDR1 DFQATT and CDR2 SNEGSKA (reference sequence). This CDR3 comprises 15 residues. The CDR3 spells CSARVGRWGPDTQYF. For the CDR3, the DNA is TGCAGTGCTAGAGTAGGGCGTTGGGGCCCAGATACGCAGTATTTT.

In DNA form, the CDR3 reads TGCGCCAGCAGCTTGAACGGAGGCTCCTACAATGAGCAGTTCTTC. Translated: CASSLNGGSYNEQFF. This chain uses TRBV5-1 with TRBJ2-1; a possible D gene is TRBD2 (5 bases). CDR1 and CDR2 (germline): SGHRS, YFSETQ. The CDR3 extends over 15 amino acids. V was trimmed by 1 base and J by 0 bases, leaving 8 bases between them.

The CDR3 DNA is TGTGCCAGCAGTTCGACTAGCGGGAGGGCATGGAATGAGCAGTTCTTC. The encoded protein is CASSSTSGRAWNEQFF. The chain joins TRBV28 to TRBJ2-1; the match to TRBD2 covers 14 bases. The CDR3 runs to 16 residues. CDR1 and CDR2 from the germline V gene are MDHEN and SYDVKM. Trimming at V came to 4 bases and at J to 7 bases, leaving 6 bases not matched to a gene.

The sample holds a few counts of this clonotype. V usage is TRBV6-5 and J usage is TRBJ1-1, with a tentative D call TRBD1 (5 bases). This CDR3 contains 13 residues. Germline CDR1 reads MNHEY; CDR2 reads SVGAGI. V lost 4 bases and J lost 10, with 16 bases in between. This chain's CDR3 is CASSSQGLSLAFF. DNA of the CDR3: TGTGCCAGCAGTTCTCAGGGACTTTCCCTAGCTTTCTTT.

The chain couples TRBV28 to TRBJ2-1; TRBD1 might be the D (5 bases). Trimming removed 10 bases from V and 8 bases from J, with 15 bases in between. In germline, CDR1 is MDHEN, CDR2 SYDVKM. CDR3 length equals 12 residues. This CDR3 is CATQSIRDEQFF. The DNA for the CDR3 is TGTGCCACCCAAAGCATCAGGGATGAGCAGTTCTTC. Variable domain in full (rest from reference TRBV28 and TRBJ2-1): DVKVTQSSRYLVKRTGEKVFLECVQDMDHENMFWYRQDPGLGLRLIYFSYDVKMKEKGDIPEGYSVSREKKERFSLILESASTNQTSMYLCATQSIRDEQFFGPGTRLTVL.

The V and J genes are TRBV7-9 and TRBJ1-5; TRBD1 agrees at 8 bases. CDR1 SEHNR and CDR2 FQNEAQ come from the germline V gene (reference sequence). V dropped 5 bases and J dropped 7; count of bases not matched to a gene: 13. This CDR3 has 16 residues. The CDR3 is CASSRHQGAQDQPQHF. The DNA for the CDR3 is TGTGCCAGCAGCCGGCACCAGGGGGCCCAGGACCAGCCCCAGCATTTT.

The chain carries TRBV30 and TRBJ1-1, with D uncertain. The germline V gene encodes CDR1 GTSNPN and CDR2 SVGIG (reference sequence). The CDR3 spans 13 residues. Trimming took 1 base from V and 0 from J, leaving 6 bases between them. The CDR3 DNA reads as TGTGCCTGGAGTGAACGGATGAACACTGAAGCTTTCTTT. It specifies CAWSERMNTEAFF.

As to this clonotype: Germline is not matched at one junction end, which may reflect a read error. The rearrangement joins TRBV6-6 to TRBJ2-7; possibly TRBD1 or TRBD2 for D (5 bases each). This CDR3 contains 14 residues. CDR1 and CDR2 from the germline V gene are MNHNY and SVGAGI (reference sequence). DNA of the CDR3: TGTACCAGCAGCTACCCAGGGAGATCCTACGAGCAGTACTTC. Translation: CTSSYPGRSYEQYF.

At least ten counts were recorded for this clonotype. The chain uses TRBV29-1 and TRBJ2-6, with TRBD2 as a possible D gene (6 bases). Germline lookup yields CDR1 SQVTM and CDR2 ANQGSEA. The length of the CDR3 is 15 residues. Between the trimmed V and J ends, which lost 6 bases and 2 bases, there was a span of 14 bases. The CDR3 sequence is CSVRTGGTGANVLTF. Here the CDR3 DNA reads TGCAGCGTGCGGACTGGAGGGACTGGGGCCAACGTCCTGACTTTC. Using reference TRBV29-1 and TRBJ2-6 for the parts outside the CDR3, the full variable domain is SAVISQKPSRDICQRGTSLTIQCQVDSQVTMMFWYRQQPGQSLTLIATANQGSEATYESGFVIDKFPISRPNLTFSTLTVSNMSPEDSSIYLCSVRTGGTGANVLTFGAGSRLTVL.

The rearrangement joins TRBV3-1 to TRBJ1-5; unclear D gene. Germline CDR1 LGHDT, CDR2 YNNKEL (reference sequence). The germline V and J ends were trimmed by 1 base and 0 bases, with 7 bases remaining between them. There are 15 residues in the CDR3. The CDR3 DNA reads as TGTGCCAGCAGCCAAGCGGCAGGTAGCAATCAGCCCCAGCATTTT. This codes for CASSQAAGSNQPQHF.

CDR3 protein: CASSMGTGGYEQYF. The CDR3 DNA reads as TGTGCCAGTAGTATGGGGACAGGGGGCTACGAGCAGTACTTC. The genes are TRBV19 and TRBJ2-5; 11 bases map to TRBD1. The J call may be in error: the DNA end matches TRBJ2-7 better. The CDR3 is made up of 14 amino acids. Germline V CDR1 and CDR2: LNHDA, SQIVND (reference sequence).

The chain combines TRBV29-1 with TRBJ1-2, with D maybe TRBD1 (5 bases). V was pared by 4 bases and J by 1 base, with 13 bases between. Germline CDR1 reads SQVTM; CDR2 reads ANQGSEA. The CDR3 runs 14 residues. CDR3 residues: CSVGVGAYNYGYTF. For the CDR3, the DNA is TGCAGCGTTGGGGTAGGGGCGTATAACTATGGCTACACCTTC. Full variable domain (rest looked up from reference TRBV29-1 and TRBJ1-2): SAVISQKPSRDICQRGTSLTIQCQVDSQVTMMFWYRQQPGQSLTLIATANQGSEATYESGFVIDKFPISRPNLTFSTLTVSNMSPEDSSIYLCSVGVGAYNYGYTFGSGTRLTVV.

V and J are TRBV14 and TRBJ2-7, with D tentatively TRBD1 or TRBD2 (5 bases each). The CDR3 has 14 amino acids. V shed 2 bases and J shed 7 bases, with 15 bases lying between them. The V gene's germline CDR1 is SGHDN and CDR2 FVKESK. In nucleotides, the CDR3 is TGTGCCAGCAGCCAATTAGTCCGGGGCAATGAGCAGTACTTC. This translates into CASSQLVRGNEQYF.

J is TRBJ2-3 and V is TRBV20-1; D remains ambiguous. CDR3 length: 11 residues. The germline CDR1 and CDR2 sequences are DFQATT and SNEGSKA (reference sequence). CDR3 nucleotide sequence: TGCAGCCCTAAGGGTGAGAGATACGCGTATTTT. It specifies CSPKGERYAYF.

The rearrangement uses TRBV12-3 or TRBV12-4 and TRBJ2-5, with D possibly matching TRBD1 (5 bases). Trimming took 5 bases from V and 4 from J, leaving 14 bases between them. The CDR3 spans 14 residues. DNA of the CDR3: TGTGCCAGCAGTCCTCAGGGTTGGCGAGAGACCCAGTACTTC. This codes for CASSPQGWRETQYF.

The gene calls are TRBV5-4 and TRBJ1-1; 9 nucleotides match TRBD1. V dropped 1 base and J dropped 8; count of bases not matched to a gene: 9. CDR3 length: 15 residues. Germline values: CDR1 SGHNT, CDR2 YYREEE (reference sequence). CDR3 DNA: TGTGCCAGCAGCTTGCTACAGGGGGCGGCCGACGAAGCTTTCTTT. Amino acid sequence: CASSLLQGAADEAFF.

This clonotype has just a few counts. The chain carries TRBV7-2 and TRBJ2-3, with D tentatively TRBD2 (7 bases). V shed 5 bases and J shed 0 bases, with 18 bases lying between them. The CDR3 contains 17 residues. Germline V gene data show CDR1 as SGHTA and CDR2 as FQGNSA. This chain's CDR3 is CASSPFIRGGSTDTQYF. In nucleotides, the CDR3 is TGTGCCAGCAGCCCCTTCATAAGGGGGGGTAGCACAGATACGCAGTATTTT.

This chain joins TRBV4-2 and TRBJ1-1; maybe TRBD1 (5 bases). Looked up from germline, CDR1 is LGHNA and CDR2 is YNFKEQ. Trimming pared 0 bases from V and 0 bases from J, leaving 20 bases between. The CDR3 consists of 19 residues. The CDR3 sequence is CASSQDTFTGTTLNTEAFF. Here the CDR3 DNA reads TGTGCCAGCAGCCAAGATACCTTTACGGGGACCACTCTGAACACTGAAGCTTTCTTT.

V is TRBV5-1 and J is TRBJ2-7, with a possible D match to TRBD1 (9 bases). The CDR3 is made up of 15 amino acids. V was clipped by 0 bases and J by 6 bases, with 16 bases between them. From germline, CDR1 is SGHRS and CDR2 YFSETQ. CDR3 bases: TGCGCCAGCAGCTTGGTAGCGGGGACAGGGTGCGAGCAGTACTTC. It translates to CASSLVAGTGCEQYF.